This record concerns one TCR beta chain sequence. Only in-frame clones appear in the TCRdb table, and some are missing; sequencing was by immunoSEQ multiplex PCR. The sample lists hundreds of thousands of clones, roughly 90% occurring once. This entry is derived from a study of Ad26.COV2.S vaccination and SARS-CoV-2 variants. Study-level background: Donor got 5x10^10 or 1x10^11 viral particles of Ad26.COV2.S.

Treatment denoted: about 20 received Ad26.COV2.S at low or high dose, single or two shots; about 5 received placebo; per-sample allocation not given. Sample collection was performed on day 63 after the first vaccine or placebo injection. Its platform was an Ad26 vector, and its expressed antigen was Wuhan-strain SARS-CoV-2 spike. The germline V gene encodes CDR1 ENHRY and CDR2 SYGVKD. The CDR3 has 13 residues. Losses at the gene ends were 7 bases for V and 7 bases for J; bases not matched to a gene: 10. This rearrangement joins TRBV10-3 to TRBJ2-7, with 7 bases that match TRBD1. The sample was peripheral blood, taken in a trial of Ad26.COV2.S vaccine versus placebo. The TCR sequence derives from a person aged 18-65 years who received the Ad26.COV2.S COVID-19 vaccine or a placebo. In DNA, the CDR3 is TGTGCCATCACCAGAGAGGGGGCCGGGGAGCAGTACTTC. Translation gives CAITREGAGEQYF.